A selection of T cell receptor beta chains follows, all from one sample in a study of blood T cell repertoires in COVID-19. The data were produced by immunoSEQ multiplex PCR, yet TCRdb's version contains in-frame clones alone and is incomplete. The table has fewer than 350,000 clones, approximately 88% seen once. Sequencing was done on a sample of peripheral blood. These receptors all come from a woman younger than 45 with COVID-19, enrolled during active disease. The CDR3 runs from the conserved cysteine through the conserved F or W. D genes are given only for firm matches. Rows may omit the clone size; those that give it use once, few, many or a size class.

J: TRBJ2-5
D: NA
size: NA
V: TRBV11-3
CDR3: CASSLARGWQETQYF
DNA: TGTGCCAGCAGCTTAGCGCGGGGATGGCAAGAGACCCAGTACTTC

J: TRBJ1-1
D: NA
size: NA
V: TRBV5-1
CDR3: CASSLGRAGNTEAFF
DNA: TGCGCCAGCAGCTTGGGCAGGGCAGGGAACACTGAAGCTTTCTTT

J: TRBJ2-1
D: NA
size: NA
V: TRBV25-1
CDR3: CASSEFRASYNEQFF
DNA: TGTGCCAGCAGTGAATTCAGGGCCTCCTACAATGAGCAGTTCTTC

J: TRBJ2-3
D: TRBD2
size: NA
V: TRBV24-1
CDR3: CATSDSVAGGSTDTQYF
DNA: TGTGCCACCAGTGATTCCGTAGCGGGGGGGAGCACAGATACGCAGTATTTT

J: TRBJ1-5
D: NA
size: NA
V: TRBV19
CDR3: CASSPSGGRSNQPQHF
DNA: TGTGCCAGTAGTCCATCGGGGGGAAGGTCAAATCAGCCCCAGCATTTT

J: TRBJ2-7
D: TRBD1
size: NA
V: TRBV9
CDR3: CASNKDGTGAGEQYF
DNA: TGTGCCAGCAATAAAGACGGGACAGGGGCGGGGGAGCAGTACTTC

J: TRBJ1-4
D: TRBD1
size: NA
V: TRBV24-1
CDR3: CATSVQGAVATNEKLFF
DNA: TGTGCCACCAGTGTCCAGGGGGCGGTTGCAACTAATGAAAAACTGTTTTTT

J: TRBJ1-5
D: TRBD1
size: NA
V: TRBV12-3/TRBV12-4
CDR3: CASRQGDGPQHF
DNA: TGTGCCAGCAGACAGGGGGATGGACCCCAGCATTTT

J: TRBJ1-1
D: NA
size: once
V: TRBV18
CDR3: CASSPGTNTEAFF
DNA: TGTGCCAGCTCACCCGGGACAAATACTGAAGCTTTCTTT

J: TRBJ2-7
D: TRBD1
size: NA
V: TRBV14
CDR3: CASSQRMTGGPVSSYEQYF
DNA: TGTGCCAGCAGCCAACGCATGACAGGGGGCCCTGTATCCTCCTACGAGCAGTACTTC